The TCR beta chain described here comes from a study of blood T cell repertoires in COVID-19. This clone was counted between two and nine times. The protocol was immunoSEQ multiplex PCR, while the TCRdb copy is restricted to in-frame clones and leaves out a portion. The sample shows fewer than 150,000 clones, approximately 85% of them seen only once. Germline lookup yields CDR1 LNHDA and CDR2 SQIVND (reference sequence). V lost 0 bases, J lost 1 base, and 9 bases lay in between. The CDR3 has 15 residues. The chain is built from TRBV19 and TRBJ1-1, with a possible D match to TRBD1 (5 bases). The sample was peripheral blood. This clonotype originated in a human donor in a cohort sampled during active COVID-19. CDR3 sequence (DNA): TGTGCCAGTAGTATAGACAGGGCCGGGAACACTGAAGCTTTCTTT. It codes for CASSIDRAGNTEAFF.